The next 23 T cell receptor beta chains were all read from a single sample in a study of beta chain features in type 1 diabetes. Of the isolated RNA, all was reverse transcribed, and so the sequenced material was expressed TCRB transcripts. Repertoires were generated with immunoSEQ multiplex PCR, while TCRdb's copy carries only in-frame clones and drops some. Here the sample spans hundreds of thousands of clones, about 12% being singletons. The specimen sequenced was naive CD4+ T cells from blood. These receptors came from a man in his late teens or twenties in good health.

This clone came up a few times. V is TRBV4-2 and J is TRBJ2-7; 13 bases align to TRBD2. With 4 bases clipped from V and 5 bases from J, the junction kept 5 bases outside the gene matches. There are 15 residues in the CDR3. Germline lookup yields CDR1 LGHNA and CDR2 YNFKEQ. In DNA form, the CDR3 reads TGTGCCAGCAGCCGCACTAGCGGGAGGGCCAACGAGCAGTACTTC. Its translation is CASSRTSGRANEQYF.

This clone appeared a single time. The chain uses TRBV7-8 and TRBJ1-5; D not certain. The CDR3 spans 16 residues. Germline V gene lookup returns CDR1 SGHVS and CDR2 FQNEAQ. The ends were cut back, 1 base at V and 6 bases at J, with 16 bases in the middle. This CDR3 reads CASSLDGLLAGQPQHF. For the CDR3, the DNA is TGTGCCAGCAGCTTAGATGGACTTCTTGCGGGTCAGCCCCAGCATTTT. Full variable domain (remainder filled in from reference TRBV7-8 and TRBJ1-5): GAGVSQSPRYKVAKRGQDVALRCDPISGHVSLFWYQQALGQGPEFLTYFQNEAQLDKSGLPSDRFFAERPEGSVSTLKIQRTQQEDSAVYLCASSLDGLLAGQPQHFGDGTRLSIL.

For this clone: The same CDR3 can be traced to other DNA sequences in this sample. The chain employs TRBV27 and TRBJ2-7; 11 bases match TRBD2. Trimming at V came to 4 bases and at J to 0 bases, leaving 2 bases not matched to a gene. Per the germline V gene, CDR1 is MNHEY and CDR2 is SMNVEV (reference sequence). CDR3 length: 15 residues. CDR3 sequence reads: CASSSLAGGSYEQYF. The CDR3 DNA follows: TGTGCCAGCAGTTCTCTAGCGGGGGGCTCCTACGAGCAGTACTTC.

The rearrangement joins TRBV30 to TRBJ2-3, with a possible D match to TRBD1 (6 bases). Trimming took off 2 bases at V and 8 bases at J, with 14 bases between the two ends. The CDR3 consists of 13 residues. Germline V gene data show CDR1 as GTSNPN and CDR2 as SVGIG (reference sequence). CDR3 loop: CAWSLEQGRTQYF. CDR3 sequence (DNA): TGTGCCTGGAGTCTGGAACAGGGACGTACGCAGTATTTT.

The chain has TRBV18 and TRBJ2-7; D ambiguous. V lost 3 bases and J lost 2, with 11 bases in between. This CDR3 contains 14 residues. Germline-derived CDR1 and CDR2 are KGHSH and LQKENI. This CDR3 is CASSPPESPYEQYF. In nucleotides, the CDR3 is TGTGCCAGCTCACCCCCCGAGTCCCCCTACGAGCAGTACTTC.

This clone was picked up a small number of times. The V and J genes are TRBV5-1 and TRBJ2-5; 11 bases fit TRBD2. With V trimmed by 3 bases and J by 5 bases, 3 bases remained unmatched. This CDR3 region has 14 residues. Germline lookup yields CDR1 SGHRS and CDR2 YFSETQ. This CDR3 reads CASSSSSGRETQYF. The CDR3 DNA reads TGCGCCAGCAGCTCCTCTAGCGGGAGGGAGACCCAGTACTTC.

This rearrangement joins TRBV28 to TRBJ1-1; 7 nucleotides align to TRBD1. CDR3 size: 16 residues. The ends lost 3 bases at V and 1 base at J; junction bases unmatched: 8. Germline CDR1 reads MDHEN; CDR2 reads SYDVKM. CDR3 in amino acids: CASSFTGTATNTEAFF. CDR3 coding DNA: TGTGCCAGCAGTTTTACCGGGACAGCTACGAACACTGAAGCTTTCTTT. Combining the CDR3 with reference TRBV28 and TRBJ1-1 gives the whole variable domain DVKVTQSSRYLVKRTGEKVFLECVQDMDHENMFWYRQDPGLGLRLIYFSYDVKMKEKGDIPEGYSVSREKKERFSLILESASTNQTSMYLCASSFTGTATNTEAFFGQGTRLTVV.

This clone has a handful of counts. This chain links TRBV6-5 with TRBJ1-1, with D uncertain. V was pared by 6 bases and J by 7 bases, with 9 bases between. This CDR3 spans 11 amino acids. Germline assignment: CDR1 MNHEY and CDR2 SVGAGI. CDR3 in DNA: TGTGCCAGCAGCCGGGAGGGTGAAGCTTTCTTT. Translating it yields CASSREGEAFF.

CDR3 in DNA: TGTGCCAGCAGCGTGCGGTACAATGAGCAGTTCTTC. Translated: CASSVRYNEQFF. This chain joins TRBV9 and TRBJ2-1; D call uncertain. CDR1 SGDLS and CDR2 YYNGEE come from the germline V gene. V lost 2 bases to trimming and J lost 4 bases, with 4 bases between them. This CDR3 is 12 amino acids long.

This clone occurred a few times. The V gene is TRBV5-1, the J gene TRBJ2-5, with 9 bases that match TRBD1. Germline CDR1 and CDR2: SGHRS and YFSETQ. There are 17 residues in the CDR3. V trimming: 4 bases; J trimming: 4 bases; junction bases outside the gene matches: 14. The CDR3 DNA reads as TGCGCCAGCAGCAGTTCCCGAGGGACAGGGTACGGAGAGACCCAGTACTTC. Translating gives CASSSSRGTGYGETQYF.

V usage is TRBV29-1 and J usage is TRBJ2-4; 12 positions agree with TRBD2. The CDR3 is made up of 13 amino acids. Per the germline V gene, CDR1 is SQVTM and CDR2 is ANQGSEA. V lost 6 bases and J lost 13; bases outside the gene matches: 10. The CDR3 here is CSVGEALAGGQYF. The CDR3 nucleotides read TGCAGCGTCGGAGAGGCGCTAGCGGGGGGGCAGTACTTC. Full variable domain (outside the CDR3, taken from reference TRBV29-1 and TRBJ2-4): SAVISQKPSRDICQRGTSLTIQCQVDSQVTMMFWYRQQPGQSLTLIATANQGSEATYESGFVIDKFPISRPNLTFSTLTVSNMSPEDSSIYLCSVGEALAGGQYFGAGTRLSVL.

Details on this clone: Other nucleotide sequences in the sample specify the same CDR3. The chain recombines TRBV28 with TRBJ2-5; 13 positions agree with TRBD2. CDR3 length: 15 amino acids. In germline, CDR1 is MDHEN, CDR2 SYDVKM. V shed 6 bases and J 4 bases; nucleotides not matched to a gene: 5. The CDR3 loop reads CASRRLAGGGETQYF. CDR3 bases: TGTGCCAGCAGGAGACTAGCGGGAGGCGGAGAGACCCAGTACTTC.

This chain connects TRBV7-9 to TRBJ2-4; possible D gene TRBD2, 6 bases. Germline V gene data show CDR1 as SEHNR and CDR2 as FQNEAQ (reference sequence). Trimming stripped 2 bases from V and 5 bases from J, with 13 bases between. This CDR3 has 15 amino acids. The CDR3 region has the DNA TGTGCCAGCAGCTTAAGGTCGCGGGAACAAAACATTCAGTACTTC. It is translated as CASSLRSREQNIQYF.

This clone was observed a handful of times. The chain couples TRBV29-1 to TRBJ2-2; tentative D call: TRBD1 (6 bases). V dropped 6 bases and J dropped 0 bases, with 14 bases sitting between them. This CDR3 contains 15 residues. Germline CDR1 reads SQVTM; CDR2 reads ANQGSEA. The CDR3 DNA reads TGCAGCGTCTCCCAAGGGACATCGAACACCGGGGAGCTGTTTTTT. It yields the protein CSVSQGTSNTGELFF.

With respect to this clone: The same CDR3 also results from other DNA sequences found in this sample. The J gene is TRBJ2-7, the V gene TRBV28; TRBD2 might be the D (6 bases). Germline V gives CDR1 MDHEN, CDR2 SYDVKM. V was cut by 4 bases and J by 3 bases, with 7 bases left in between. The CDR3 is made up of 12 amino acids. CDR3 bases: TGTGCCAGCAGTTCCGGGAGCTACGAGCAGTACTTC. This sequence encodes CASSSGSYEQYF.

The V and J genes are TRBV27 and TRBJ1-1; no clear D. In germline, CDR1 is MNHEY, CDR2 SMNVEV (reference sequence). There are 12 residues in the CDR3. V gave up 8 bases and J gave up 5 bases, with 12 bases separating them. The CDR3 nucleotides read TGTGCCAGCGGGCTCGGTGGGACTGAAGCTTTCTTT. Its protein product is CASGLGGTEAFF.

This clone has more than one count but fewer than ten. This sequence joins TRBV2 and TRBJ2-3, with TRBD1 as a possible D gene (6 bases). Germline CDR1 SNHLY, CDR2 FYNNEI. Trimming cost V 4 bases and J 2 bases, with 19 bases left between them. CDR3 size: 17 residues. CDR3 loop: CASSGDTHLAPTDTQYF. For the CDR3, the DNA is TGTGCCAGCAGTGGGGACACCCACCTTGCGCCCACAGATACGCAGTATTTT.

Of note for this clone: The sample has other DNA sequences that encode this CDR3 too. This sequence joins TRBV30 and TRBJ2-7; 7 positions agree with TRBD1. Germline CDR1 reads GTSNPN; CDR2 reads SVGIG (reference sequence). The junction had 7 bases not matched to a gene; V was cut back by 5 bases and J by 0 bases. The CDR3 runs 14 residues. The CDR3 spells CAWSAGGSSYEQYF. The CDR3 DNA reads as TGTGCCTGGTCGGCAGGGGGTAGCTCCTACGAGCAGTACTTC.

This clone was seen only a few times. The CDR3 DNA reads TGCGCCAGCAGCGTCAATTCCGGGACAGGGGTTTACGAGCAGTACTTC. Translating it yields CASSVNSGTGVYEQYF. V gene TRBV5-1 combines with J gene TRBJ2-7; 10 positions match TRBD1. The CDR3 consists of 16 residues. Trimming at V came to 4 bases and at J to 4 bases, leaving 11 bases not matched to a gene. From germline, CDR1 is SGHRS and CDR2 YFSETQ.

For this clone: Other DNA sequences of this sample code for an identical CDR3. The chain has TRBV28 and TRBJ2-7; 11 bases are a match to TRBD2. Trimming removed 5 bases from V and 1 base from J; junction bases left unmatched: 1. Germline V gene data show CDR1 as MDHEN and CDR2 as SYDVKM. This CDR3 contains 14 residues. The CDR3 is CASSRLAGSYEQYF. CDR3 coding DNA: TGTGCCAGCAGTCGACTAGCGGGGTCCTACGAGCAGTACTTC.

CDR3 residues: CAWTRASGRGEQYF. Written as DNA, the CDR3 is TGTGCCTGGACCCGTGCTAGCGGGAGGGGCGAGCAGTACTTC. This chain joins TRBV30 and TRBJ2-5; 12 nucleotides align to TRBD2. The J call is doubtful: the DNA matches TRBJ2-7 better. CDR1 and CDR2 (germline): GTSNPN, SVGIG (reference sequence). There are 14 residues in the CDR3.

The chain has TRBV28 and TRBJ1-2, with 8 positions matching TRBD1. The CDR3 covers 14 residues. CDR1 and CDR2 (germline): MDHEN, SYDVKM. The trim removed 3 bases at V and 4 bases at J, leaving 4 bases unmatched. For the CDR3, the DNA is TGTGCCAGCAGTTTGTCCGACAGGGGCTATGGCTACACCTTC. This codes for CASSLSDRGYGYTF.

This clone was observed a handful of times. The chain employs TRBV11-2 and TRBJ1-1; TRBD1 is a possible D gene (5 bases). The germline V and J ends were trimmed by 0 bases and 2 bases, with 10 bases remaining between them. This CDR3 region has 15 residues. In germline, CDR1 is SGHAT, CDR2 FQNNGV. The CDR3 DNA is TGTGCCAGCAGCTTAGATCAGGGCCGAAACACTGAAGCTTTCTTT. This sequence encodes CASSLDQGRNTEAFF.